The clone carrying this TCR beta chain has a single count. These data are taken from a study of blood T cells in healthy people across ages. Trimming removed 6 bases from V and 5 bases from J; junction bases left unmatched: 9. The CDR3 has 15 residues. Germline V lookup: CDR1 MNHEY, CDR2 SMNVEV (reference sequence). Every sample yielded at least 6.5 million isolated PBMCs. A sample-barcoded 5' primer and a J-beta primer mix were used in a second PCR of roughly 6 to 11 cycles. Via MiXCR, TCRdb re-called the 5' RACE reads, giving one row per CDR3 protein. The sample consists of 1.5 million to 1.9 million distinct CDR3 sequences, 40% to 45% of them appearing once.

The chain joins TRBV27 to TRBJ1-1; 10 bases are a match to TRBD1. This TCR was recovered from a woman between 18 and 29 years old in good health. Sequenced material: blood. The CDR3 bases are TGTGCCAGCAGAGGACAGGGGGTCCCGGGAACTGAAGCTTTCTTT. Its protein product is CASRGQGVPGTEAFF.